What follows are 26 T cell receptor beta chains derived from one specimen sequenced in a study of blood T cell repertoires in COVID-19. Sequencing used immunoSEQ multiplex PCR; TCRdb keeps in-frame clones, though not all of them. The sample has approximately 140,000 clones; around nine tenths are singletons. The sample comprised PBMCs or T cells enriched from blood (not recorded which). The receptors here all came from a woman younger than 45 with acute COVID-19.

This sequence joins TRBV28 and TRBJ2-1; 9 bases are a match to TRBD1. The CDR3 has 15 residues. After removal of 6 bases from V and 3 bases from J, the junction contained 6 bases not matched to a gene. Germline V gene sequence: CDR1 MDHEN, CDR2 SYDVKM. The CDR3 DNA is TGTGCCAGCAGATCCGGGACAGGGAACTACAATGAGCAGTTCTTC. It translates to CASRSGTGNYNEQFF.

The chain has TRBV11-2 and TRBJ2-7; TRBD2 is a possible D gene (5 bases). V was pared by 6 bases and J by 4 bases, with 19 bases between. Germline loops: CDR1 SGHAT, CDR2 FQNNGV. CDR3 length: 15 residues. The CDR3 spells CASRGKYGLRYEQYF. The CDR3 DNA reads TGTGCCAGCAGGGGGAAATACGGACTGAGATACGAGCAGTACTTC.

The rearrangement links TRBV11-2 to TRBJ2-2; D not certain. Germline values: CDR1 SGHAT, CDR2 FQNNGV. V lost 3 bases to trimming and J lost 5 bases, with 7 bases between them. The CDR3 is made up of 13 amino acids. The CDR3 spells CASSFQDTGELFF. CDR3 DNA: TGTGCCAGCAGCTTCCAGGATACCGGGGAGCTGTTTTTT.

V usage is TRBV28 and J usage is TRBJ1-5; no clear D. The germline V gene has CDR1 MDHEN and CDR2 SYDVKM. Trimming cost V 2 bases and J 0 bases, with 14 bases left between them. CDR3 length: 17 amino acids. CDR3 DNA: TGTGCCAGCAGTTTAGGTGCACAGCTTTATAGCAATCAGCCCCAGCATTTT. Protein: CASSLGAQLYSNQPQHF.

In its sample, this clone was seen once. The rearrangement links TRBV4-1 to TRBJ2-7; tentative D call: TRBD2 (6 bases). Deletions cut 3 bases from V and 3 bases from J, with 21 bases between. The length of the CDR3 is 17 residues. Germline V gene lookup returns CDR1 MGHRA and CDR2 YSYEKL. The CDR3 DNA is TGCGCCAGCAGCCACGACTTAATAGCGGAGGGGAACTACGAGCAGTACTTC. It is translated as CASSHDLIAEGNYEQYF.

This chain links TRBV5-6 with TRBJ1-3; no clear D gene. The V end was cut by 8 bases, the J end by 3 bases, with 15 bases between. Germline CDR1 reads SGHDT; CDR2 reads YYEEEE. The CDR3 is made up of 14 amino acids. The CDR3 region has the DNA TGTGCCAGTGGGCAAGTAGAACTTGGAAACACCATATATTTT. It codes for CASGQVELGNTIYF.

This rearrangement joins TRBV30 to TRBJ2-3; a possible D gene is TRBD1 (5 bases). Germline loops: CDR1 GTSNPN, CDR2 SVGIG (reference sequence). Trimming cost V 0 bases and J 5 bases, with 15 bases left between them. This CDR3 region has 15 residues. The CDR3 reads CAWSVLLGAKDTQYF. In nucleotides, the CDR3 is TGTGCCTGGAGTGTACTGCTAGGGGCCAAAGATACGCAGTATTTT.

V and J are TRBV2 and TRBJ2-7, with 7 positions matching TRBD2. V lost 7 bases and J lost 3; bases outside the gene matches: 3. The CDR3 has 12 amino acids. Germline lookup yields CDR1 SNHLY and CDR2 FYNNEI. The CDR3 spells CASTRENYEQYF. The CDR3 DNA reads TGTGCCAGCACGCGGGAGAACTACGAGCAGTACTTC. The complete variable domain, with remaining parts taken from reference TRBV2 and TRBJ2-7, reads EPEVTQTPSHQVTQMGQEVILRCVPISNHLYFYWYRQILGQKVEFLVSFYNNEISEKSEIFDDQFSVERPDGSNFTLKIRSTKLEDSAMYFCASTRENYEQYFGPGTRLTVT.

The CDR3 spells CASSQAGGGVNEKLFF. CDR3 nucleotides: TGCGCCAGCAGCCAAGCGGGCGGAGGGGTAAATGAAAAACTGTTTTTT. This sequence joins TRBV4-3 and TRBJ1-4; tentatively, D is TRBD1 (5 bases). The CDR3 has 16 residues. V was clipped by 1 base and J by 5 bases, with 14 bases between them. Germline V lookup: CDR1 LGHNA, CDR2 YSLEER.

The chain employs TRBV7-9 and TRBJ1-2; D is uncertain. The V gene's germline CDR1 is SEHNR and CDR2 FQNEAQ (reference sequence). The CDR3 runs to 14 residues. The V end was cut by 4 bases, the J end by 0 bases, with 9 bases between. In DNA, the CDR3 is TGTGCCAGCAGCTCAACCCTATCTAACTATGGCTACACCTTC. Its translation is CASSSTLSNYGYTF.

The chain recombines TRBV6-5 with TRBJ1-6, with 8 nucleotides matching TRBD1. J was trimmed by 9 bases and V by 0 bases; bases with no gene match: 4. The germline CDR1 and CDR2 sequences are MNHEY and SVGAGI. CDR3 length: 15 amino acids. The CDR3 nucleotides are TGTGCCAGCAGTTACTCTCAGGACAGGGCTTCACCCCTCCACTTT. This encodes CASSYSQDRASPLHF.

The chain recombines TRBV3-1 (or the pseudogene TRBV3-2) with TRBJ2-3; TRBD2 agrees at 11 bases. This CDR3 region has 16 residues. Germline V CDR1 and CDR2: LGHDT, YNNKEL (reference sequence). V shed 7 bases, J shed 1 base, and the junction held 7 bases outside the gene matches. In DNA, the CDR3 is TGTGCCAGCAACTACTGGACTAGCGGGCGCACAGATACGCAGTATTTT. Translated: CASNYWTSGRTDTQYF.

CDR3 DNA sequence: TGCGCCAGCAGCTTCTTCAATACCGAACTAACTGAAGCTTTCTTT. Residues: CASSFFNTELTEAFF. The rearrangement uses TRBV5-1 and TRBJ1-1, with D hard to call. CDR1 is SGHRS and CDR2 is YFSETQ in the germline V gene. This CDR3 is built from 15 residues. V lost 2 bases to trimming and J lost 5 bases, with 16 bases between them.

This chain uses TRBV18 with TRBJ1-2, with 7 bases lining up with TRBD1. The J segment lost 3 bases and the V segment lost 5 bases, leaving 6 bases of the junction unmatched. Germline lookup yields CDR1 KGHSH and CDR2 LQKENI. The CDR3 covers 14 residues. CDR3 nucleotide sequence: TGTGCCAGCTCAATACAGGGGATCGACTATGGCTACACCTTC. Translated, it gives CASSIQGIDYGYTF. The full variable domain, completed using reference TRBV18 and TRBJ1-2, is NAGVMQNPRHLVRRRGQEARLRCSPMKGHSHVYWYRQLPEEGLKFMVYLQKENIIDESGMPKERFSAEFPKEGPSILRIQQVVRGDSAAYFCASSIQGIDYGYTFGSGTRLTVV.

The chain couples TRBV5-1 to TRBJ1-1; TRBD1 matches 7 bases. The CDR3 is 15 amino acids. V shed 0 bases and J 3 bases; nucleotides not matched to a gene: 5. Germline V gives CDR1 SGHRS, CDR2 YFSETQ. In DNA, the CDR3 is TGCGCCAGCAGCTTGGCGGGGACAGCGGACACTGAAGCTTTCTTT. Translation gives CASSLAGTADTEAFF. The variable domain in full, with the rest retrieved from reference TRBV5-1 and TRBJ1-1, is KAGVTQTPRYLIKTRGQQVTLSCSPISGHRSVSWYQQTPGQGLQFLFEYFSETQRNKGNFPGRFSGRQFSNSRSEMNVSTLELGDSALYLCASSLAGTADTEAFFGQGTRLTVV.

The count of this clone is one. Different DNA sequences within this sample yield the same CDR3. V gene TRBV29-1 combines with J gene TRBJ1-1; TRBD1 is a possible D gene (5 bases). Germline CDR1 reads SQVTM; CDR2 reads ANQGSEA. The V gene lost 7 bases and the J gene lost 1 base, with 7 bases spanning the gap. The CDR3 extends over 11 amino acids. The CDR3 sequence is CSAGQNTEAFF. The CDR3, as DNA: TGCAGCGCTGGACAGAACACTGAAGCTTTCTTT.

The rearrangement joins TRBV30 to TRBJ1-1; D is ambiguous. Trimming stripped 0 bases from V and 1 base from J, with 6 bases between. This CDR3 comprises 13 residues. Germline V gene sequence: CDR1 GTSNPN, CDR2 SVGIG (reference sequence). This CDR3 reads CAWSVQTNTEAFF. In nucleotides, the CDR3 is TGTGCCTGGAGTGTACAGACGAACACTGAAGCTTTCTTT. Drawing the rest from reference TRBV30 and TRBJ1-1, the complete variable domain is SQTIHQWPATLVQPVGSPLSLECTVEGTSNPNLYWYRQAAGRGLQLLFYSVGIGQISSEVPQNLSASRPQDRQFILSSKKLLLSDSGFYLCAWSVQTNTEAFFGQGTRLTVV.

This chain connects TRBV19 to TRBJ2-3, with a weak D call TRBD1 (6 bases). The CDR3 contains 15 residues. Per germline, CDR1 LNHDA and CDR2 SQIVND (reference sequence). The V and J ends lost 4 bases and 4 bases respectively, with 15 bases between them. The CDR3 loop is CASSKGELPPDTQYF. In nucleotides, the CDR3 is TGTGCCAGTAGTAAGGGGGAGCTCCCCCCAGATACGCAGTATTTT.

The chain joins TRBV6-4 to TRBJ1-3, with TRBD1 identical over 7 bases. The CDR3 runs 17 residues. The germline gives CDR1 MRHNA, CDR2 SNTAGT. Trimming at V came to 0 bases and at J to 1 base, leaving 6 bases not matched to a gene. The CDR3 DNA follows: TGTGCCAGCAGTGACTCGGAGGGGGCTGGATCTGGAAACACCATATATTTT. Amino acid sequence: CASSDSEGAGSGNTIYF.

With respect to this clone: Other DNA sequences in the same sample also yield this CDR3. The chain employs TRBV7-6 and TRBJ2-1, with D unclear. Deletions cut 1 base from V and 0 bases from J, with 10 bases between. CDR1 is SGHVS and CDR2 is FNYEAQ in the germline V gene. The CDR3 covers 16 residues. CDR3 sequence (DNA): TGTGCCAGCAGCTTAGGTCCAGGAAGCTCCTACAATGAGCAGTTCTTC. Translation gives CASSLGPGSSYNEQFF.

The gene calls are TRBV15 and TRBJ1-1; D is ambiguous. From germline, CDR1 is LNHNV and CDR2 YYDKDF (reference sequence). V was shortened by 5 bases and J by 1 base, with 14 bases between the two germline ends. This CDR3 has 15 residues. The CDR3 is CATSARVVANTEAFF. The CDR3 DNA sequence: TGTGCCACCAGCGCAAGAGTTGTAGCGAACACTGAAGCTTTCTTT. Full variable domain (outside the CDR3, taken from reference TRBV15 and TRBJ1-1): DAMVIQNPRYQVTQFGKPVTLSCSQTLNHNVMYWYQQKSSQAPKLLFHYYDKDFNNEADTPDNFQSRRPNTSFCFLDIRSPGLGDTAMYLCATSARVVANTEAFFGQGTRLTVV.

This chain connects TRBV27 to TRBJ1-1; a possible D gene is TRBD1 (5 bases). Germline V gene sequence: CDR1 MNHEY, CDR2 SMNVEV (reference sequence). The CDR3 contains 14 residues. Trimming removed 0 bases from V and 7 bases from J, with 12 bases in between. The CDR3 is CASSLSGQGLEAFF. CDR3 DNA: TGTGCCAGCAGTTTATCGGGGCAGGGCCTTGAAGCTTTCTTT.

The CDR3 sequence is CASRGAGAPNEQFF. CDR3 nucleotides: TGTGCCAGCAGAGGGGCAGGGGCCCCCAATGAGCAGTTCTTC. The V and J genes are TRBV21-1 and TRBJ2-1; the D call TRBD1 from the table was never checked on the DNA. TRBV21-1 is tagged as a pseudogene. The CDR3 has 14 residues.

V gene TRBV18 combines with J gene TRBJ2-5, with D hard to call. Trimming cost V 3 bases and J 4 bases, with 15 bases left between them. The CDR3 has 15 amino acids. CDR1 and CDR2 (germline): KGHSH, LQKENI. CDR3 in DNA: TGTGCCAGCTCACCGAACAGCAAGCCAGGAGAGACCCAGTACTTC. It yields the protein CASSPNSKPGETQYF.

CDR3 sequence: CASSQGGASGTNEQFF. The CDR3 coding sequence is TGCGCCAGCAGCCAAGGCGGGGCTAGCGGAACCAATGAGCAGTTCTTC. This chain links TRBV4-1 with TRBJ2-1, with 7 bases matching TRBD2. The CDR3 loop spans 16 amino acids. Germline V gene sequence: CDR1 MGHRA, CDR2 YSYEKL. V shed 1 base and J 6 bases; nucleotides not matched to a gene: 9.

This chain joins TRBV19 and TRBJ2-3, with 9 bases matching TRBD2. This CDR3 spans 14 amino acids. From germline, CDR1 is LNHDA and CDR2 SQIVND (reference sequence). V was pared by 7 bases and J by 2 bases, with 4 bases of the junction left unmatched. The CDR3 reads CASNAGGPTDTQYF. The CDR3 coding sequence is TGTGCCAGTAACGCGGGAGGGCCCACAGATACGCAGTATTTT.